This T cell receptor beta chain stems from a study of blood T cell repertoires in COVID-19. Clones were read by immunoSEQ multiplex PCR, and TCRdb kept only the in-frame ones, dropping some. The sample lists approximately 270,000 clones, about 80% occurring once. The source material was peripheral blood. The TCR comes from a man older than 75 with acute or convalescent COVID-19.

The CDR3 DNA is TGTGCCAGCAGCTTAGGGAGGAGCTCCTACAATGAGCAGTTCTTC. As protein: CASSLGRSSYNEQFF. This sequence joins TRBV11-1 and TRBJ2-1, with a possible D match to TRBD2 (5 bases). Trimming took off 1 base at V and 0 bases at J, with 7 bases between the two ends. CDR3 length: 15 residues. The germline V gene has CDR1 SGHAT and CDR2 FQDESV (reference sequence).